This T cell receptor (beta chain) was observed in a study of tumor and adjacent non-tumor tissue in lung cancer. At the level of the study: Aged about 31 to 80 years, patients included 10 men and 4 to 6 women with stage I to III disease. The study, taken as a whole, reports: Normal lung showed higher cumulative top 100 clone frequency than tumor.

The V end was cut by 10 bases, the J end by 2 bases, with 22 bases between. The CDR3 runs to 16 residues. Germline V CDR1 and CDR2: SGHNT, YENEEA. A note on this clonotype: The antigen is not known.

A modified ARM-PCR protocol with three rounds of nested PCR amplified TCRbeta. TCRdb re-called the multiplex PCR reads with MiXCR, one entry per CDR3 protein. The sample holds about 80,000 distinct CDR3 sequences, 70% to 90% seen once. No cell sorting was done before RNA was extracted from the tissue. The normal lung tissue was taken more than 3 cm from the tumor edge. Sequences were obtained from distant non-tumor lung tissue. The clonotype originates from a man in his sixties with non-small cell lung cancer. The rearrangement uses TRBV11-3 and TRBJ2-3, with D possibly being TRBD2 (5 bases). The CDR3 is CANIARTSRVTDTQYF. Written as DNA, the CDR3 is TGTGCCAACATCGCACGCACGTCGAGGGTCACAGATACGCAGTATTTT.